This is a list of T cell receptor beta chains from one sample in a study of identifying expanded T cells in peripheral blood. The protocol was immunoSEQ multiplex PCR, while the TCRdb copy is restricted to in-frame clones and leaves out a portion. Seen here are roughly 100,000 clones, 87% observed once, and the top ten hold 17%. The specimen sequenced was blood. The source is a person between 18 and 75 years old in good health. The conserved cysteine and the conserved F or W are not part of the CDR3 here.

j_call | v_call | cdr3_aa
TRBJ2-2 | TRBV15 | ATSPVRGTGELF
TRBJ1-2 | TRBV7-9 | ASSPSGYDGYT
TRBJ2-7 | TRBV4-3 | ASSQDLRTYSYEQY
TRBJ2-3 | TRBV28 | ASNPGTDTQY
TRBJ2-5 | TRBV6-6 | ASSYRFQETQY
TRBJ2-2 | TRBV2 | ASTEHAAGELF
TRBJ2-1 | TRBV6-5 | ASSYSPGVAYNEQF
TRBJ2-3 | TRBV4-3 | ASSQAPVGASTDTQY
TRBJ2-1 | TRBV5-6 | ASTPGTRYNEQF
TRBJ2-5 | TRBV7-2 | ASSLGYTAETQY
TRBJ2-1 | TRBV29-1 | SVVRGGSYNEQF
TRBJ1-2 | TRBV27 | ASSTVQGGTHYGYT
TRBJ2-2 | TRBV5-1 | ASSARLAGVTGELF
TRBJ2-7 | TRBV5-5 | ASSLVPRGYEQY
TRBJ2-1 | TRBV19 | ASSIVLLAGGPGGDEQF
TRBJ1-1 | TRBV19 | ASSIRSLGGNTEAF
TRBJ2-3 | TRBV10-1 | ASSEEYTDTQY
TRBJ2-2 | TRBV6-6 | ASSYYGENTGELF
TRBJ2-5 | TRBV14 | ASSQAPGQGGFGETQY
TRBJ1-3 | TRBV28 | ASRPWGASGNTIY
TRBJ2-7 | TRBV2 | ASSVTSGDRGFYEQY
TRBJ1-5 | TRBV19 | ASSPRQGAVFRPQH
TRBJ1-1 | TRBV6-6 | ATQLGGRSEAF
TRBJ1-1 | TRBV28 | GIRTGTSEAF
TRBJ1-5 | TRBV27 | ASSPLGYSNQPQH
TRBJ2-7 | TRBV18 | ASSPTNPADEQY
TRBJ1-2 | TRBV2 | ASSDMGNYGYT
TRBJ2-7 | TRBV4-3 | ASSQTMLGRGGHRYEQY
TRBJ1-6 | TRBV19 | ASRIGRLNSPLH
TRBJ2-3 | TRBV7-9 | ASSRARPLDTQY
TRBJ1-5 | TRBV4-1 | ASSPGGRGRIEQPQH
TRBJ1-2 | TRBV18 | ASSPGPNYGYT
TRBJ2-3 | TRBV5-4 | ASSPVVSGGALNPTDTQY
TRBJ2-6 | TRBV29-1 | SARTTDGSGANVLT
TRBJ2-7 | TRBV2 | ASTGTVPYEQY
TRBJ2-7 | TRBV30 | AWSPWGNEQY
TRBJ1-2 | TRBV11-2 | ASSLDRGGYT
TRBJ2-7 | TRBV6-6 | ASSGRAVYEQY
TRBJ2-5 | TRBV10-3 | AISSLRGGEETQY
TRBJ2-1 | TRBV30 | AWSPVWGGNEQF
TRBJ2-1 | TRBV7-9 | ASSPGTSGGRDEQF
TRBJ1-6 | TRBV28 | ASSSPVGVFPLH
TRBJ1-1 | TRBV7-9 | ASSQQGPNTEAF
TRBJ2-3 | TRBV7-9 | VSSFSRSTDTQY
TRBJ2-1 | TRBV4-1 | ASSQALGNEQF
TRBJ1-1 | TRBV14 | ASSQQTGSEAF
TRBJ2-1 | TRBV5-8 | ASSNSGGSYNEQF
TRBJ2-2 | TRBV5-4 | AYDGELTGELF
TRBJ2-2 | TRBV7-8 | ASSLGPRHGNTGELF
TRBJ1-6 | TRBV7-9 | ASSARQATSAPLH
TRBJ2-4 | TRBV7-9 | ASSSLSTLAKNIQY
TRBJ2-3 | TRBV9 | ASSGREGATHTDTQY
TRBJ2-5 | TRBV4-1 | ASSQESSEETQY
TRBJ2-3 | TRBV19 | ASSWQTGSTDTQY
TRBJ2-1 | TRBV5-1 | ASSLAATYNEQF